These T cell receptor beta chains were read from a single sample in a study of control samples from healthy donors and cancer patients. Measured with immunoSEQ multiplex PCR; TCRdb has only the in-frame clones, and not every one. The sample contains 90,000 to 150,000 clones, around nine tenths of which appear only once. Material: blood. The receptors come from a young man in good health. Each CDR3 is given with its conserved first and last residue. Each record gives: J gene, clone size, D gene, V gene, CDR3 DNA, CDR3 protein. A D gene is named only where the DNA matches it firmly. Clone size is stated in some rows and not others, as once, few, many or a class when expanded.

TRBJ1-2 | NA | NA | TRBV5-5 | TGTGCCAGCAGCTCTGTAGGGAAATGGGCCACCTTC | CASSSVGKWATF
TRBJ1-5 | NA | TRBD1 | TRBV7-9 | TGTGCCAGCAGCAGACAGGGTGGCAATCAGCCCCAGCATTTT | CASSRQGGNQPQHF
TRBJ2-2 | NA | TRBD1 | TRBV11-2 | TGTGCCAGCAGCTCACAGGGGGCAAGGGACACCGGGGAGCTGTTTTTT | CASSSQGARDTGELFF
TRBJ1-1 | NA | NA | TRBV15 | TGTGCCACCAGCAGAGATCAGGATGCAGCTTTCTTT | CATSRDQDAAFF
TRBJ1-2 | few | NA | TRBV5-5 | TGTGCCAGCAGCTTGGATTGGGCAGGGAAAGCCTATGGCTACACCTTC | CASSLDWAGKAYGYTF
TRBJ2-1 | once | NA | TRBV3-1/TRBV3-2 | TGTGCCAGCAGCCAAGATCAAGGGGGGGCTTACAATGAGCAGTTCTTC | CASSQDQGGAYNEQFF
TRBJ2-1 | NA | TRBD2 | TRBV19 | TGTGCCAGTAGTATGGGAGGGTACAATGAGCAGTTCTTC | CASSMGGYNEQFF
TRBJ2-1 | NA | NA | TRBV7-9 | TGTGCCAGCAGCTCGCGACTAGCCCAAGGCAGGGGCAATGAGCAGTTCTTC | CASSSRLAQGRGNEQFF
TRBJ1-5 | NA | NA | TRBV10-2 | TGCGCCAGCAGTGAGGGGGGTTATAGCAATCAGCCCCAGCATTTT | CASSEGGYSNQPQHF
TRBJ2-6 | NA | NA | TRBV19 | TGTGCCAGTAGTATCCGGTCAGGGGCCAACGTCCTGACTTTC | CASSIRSGANVLTF